This T cell receptor beta chain was obtained from a study of T cell repertoires in aging, cancer and after chemotherapy. Amplification of TCR beta used genomic DNA extracted from peripheral blood. Whole-study findings and limits: Thymic emigration or peripheral T cell expansion may be impaired by lymphoid organ infiltration in hematological cancer.

In its sample, this clonotype was seen a few times. What it binds is unknown. TRB rearrangements spanning V, D and J were amplified using mixed TRB-A/B primers. TCRdb re-called the multiplex PCR reads with MiXCR, one entry per CDR3 protein. The table records about 5,800 distinct CDR3 sequences, 23% of them present only once. The CDR3 has 15 residues. Trimming stripped 5 bases from V and 1 base from J, with 12 bases between. Germline CDR1 reads SGHRS; CDR2 reads YFSETQ. The material sequenced was blood. The TCR was taken from a human donor with a blood cancer. This chain uses TRBV5-1 with TRBJ2-2; D might be TRBD2 (6 bases). CDR3: CASRSGLGNTGELFF. DNA of the CDR3: TGCGCCAGCAGGTCGGGACTCGGGAACACCGGGGAGCTGTTTTTT.